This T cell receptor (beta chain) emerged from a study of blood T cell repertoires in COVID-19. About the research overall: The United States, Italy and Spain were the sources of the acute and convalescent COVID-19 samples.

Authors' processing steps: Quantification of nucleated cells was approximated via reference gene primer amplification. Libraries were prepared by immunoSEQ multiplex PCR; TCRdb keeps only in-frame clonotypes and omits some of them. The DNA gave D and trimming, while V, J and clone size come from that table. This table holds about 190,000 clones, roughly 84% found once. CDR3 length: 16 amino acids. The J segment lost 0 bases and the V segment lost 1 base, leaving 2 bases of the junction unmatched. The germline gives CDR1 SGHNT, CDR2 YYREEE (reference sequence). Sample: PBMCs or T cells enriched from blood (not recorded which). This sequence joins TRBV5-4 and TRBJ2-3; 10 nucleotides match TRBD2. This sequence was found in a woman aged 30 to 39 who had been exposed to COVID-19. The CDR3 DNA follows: TGTGCCAGCAGCTTGCTAGCGGGGGTCAGCACAGATACGCAGTATTTT. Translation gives CASSLLAGVSTDTQYF.